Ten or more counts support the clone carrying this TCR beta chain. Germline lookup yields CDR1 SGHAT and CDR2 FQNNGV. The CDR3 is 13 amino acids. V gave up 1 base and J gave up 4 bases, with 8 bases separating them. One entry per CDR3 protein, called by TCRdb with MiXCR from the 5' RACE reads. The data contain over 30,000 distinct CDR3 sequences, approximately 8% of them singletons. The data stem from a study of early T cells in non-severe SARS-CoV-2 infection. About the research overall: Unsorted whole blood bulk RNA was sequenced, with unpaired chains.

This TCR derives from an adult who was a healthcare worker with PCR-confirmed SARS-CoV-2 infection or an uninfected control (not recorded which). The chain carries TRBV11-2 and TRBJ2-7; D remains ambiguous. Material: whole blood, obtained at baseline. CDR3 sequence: CASSLAAEYEQYF. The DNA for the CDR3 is TGTGCCAGCAGCTTAGCGGCGGAGTACGAGCAGTACTTC.